The 9 T cell receptor beta chains below all came from one sample that was sequenced in a study of OX40 agonist ivuxolimab in advanced cancers. Profiled with immunoSEQ multiplex PCR; TCRdb holds only in-frame clones, not every one. The sample has 80,000 to 85,000 clones; 80% to 90% are singletons. Sequencing used CD4+ or CD8+ T cells sorted from blood, obtained in a trial of the OX40 agonist ivuxolimab. These receptors were taken from an adult with an advanced solid tumor such as melanoma, head and neck, liver or kidney cancer.

The chain is built from TRBV6-5 and TRBJ2-1; maybe TRBD2 (6 bases). This CDR3 has 12 residues. V lost 8 bases, J lost 8 bases, and 13 bases lay in between. The germline V gene has CDR1 MNHEY and CDR2 SVGAGI. In DNA form, the CDR3 reads TGTGCCAGCGGCAGACTAGGGGATGAGCAGTTCTTC. Residues: CASGRLGDEQFF.

This clone was detected once. This chain connects TRBV5-1 to TRBJ2-3, with D possibly TRBD2 on 5 matching bases. This CDR3 comprises 15 residues. Germline V gene sequence: CDR1 SGHRS, CDR2 YFSETQ. V was clipped by 4 bases and J by 5 bases, with 17 bases between them. The CDR3 loop reads CASSPTSGRLDTQYF. The CDR3 DNA is TGCGCCAGCAGCCCAACTAGTGGGAGACTAGATACGCAGTATTTT.

The V gene is TRBV13, the J gene TRBJ2-1; a weak D match, TRBD2 (6 bases). The CDR3 totals 12 residues. Germline assignment: CDR1 PRHDT and CDR2 FYEKMQ (reference sequence). Trimming cost V 6 bases and J 8 bases, with 11 bases left between them. The CDR3 loop reads CASSLWGDEQFF. CDR3 bases: TGTGCCAGCAGTCTCTGGGGGGATGAGCAGTTCTTC.

This clone was detected once. This chain uses TRBV2 with TRBJ2-1; 10 bases align to TRBD2. There are 15 residues in the CDR3. Trimming removed 4 bases from V and 6 bases from J; junction bases left unmatched: 6. Looked up from germline, CDR1 is SNHLY and CDR2 is FYNNEI. CDR3 in DNA: TGTGCCAGCAGTGTTTACGGGACTAGCGCCAATGAGCAGTTCTTC. Protein sequence: CASSVYGTSANEQFF.

V gene TRBV6-5 combines with J gene TRBJ2-7; 10 positions match TRBD2. J gave up 2 bases and V 2 bases, and 3 bases lay outside the gene matches. The CDR3 is 15 amino acids. Germline CDR1 reads MNHEY; CDR2 reads SVGAGI. CDR3 in DNA: TGTGCCAGCAGTTACCGGCTAGCGGGAGCCTACGAGCAGTACTTC. Protein product: CASSYRLAGAYEQYF.

This rearrangement joins TRBV28 to TRBJ2-7, with D possibly matching TRBD2 (5 bases). With 7 bases removed from V and 4 bases from J, the gap between germline ends came to 11 bases. The CDR3 has 12 residues. Germline V gene data show CDR1 as MDHEN and CDR2 as SYDVKM. This chain's CDR3 is CASTKGEYEQYF. The CDR3 bases are TGTGCCAGCACCAAGGGAGAATACGAGCAGTACTTC.

The chain has TRBV7-2 and TRBJ2-5; D might be TRBD2 (6 bases). The germline V gene encodes CDR1 SGHTA and CDR2 FQGNSA. This CDR3 has 13 amino acids. V gave up 3 bases and J gave up 12 bases, with 17 bases separating them. The CDR3 DNA reads TGTGCCAGCAGCTTCCTCGGGGAGGCGGCAAAGTACTTC. This encodes CASSFLGEAAKYF.

This chain links TRBV7-2 with TRBJ1-6, with 7 positions matching TRBD1. V trimming: 4 bases; J trimming: 5 bases; junction bases outside the gene matches: 5. From germline, CDR1 is SGHTA and CDR2 FQGNSA. CDR3 length: 15 amino acids. The DNA of the CDR3 is TGTGCCAGCAGCTCCGGACAGGCCCATAATTCACCCCTCCACTTT. It yields the protein CASSSGQAHNSPLHF.

J is TRBJ2-5 and V is TRBV7-8; D is perhaps TRBD1 (5 bases). The V gene's germline CDR1 is SGHVS and CDR2 FQNEAQ. V was pared by 4 bases and J by 1 base, with 10 bases between. This CDR3 is built from 14 residues. CDR3 in amino acids: CASSSQGFQETQYF. For the CDR3, the DNA is TGTGCCAGCAGCTCGCAGGGTTTCCAAGAGACCCAGTACTTC.